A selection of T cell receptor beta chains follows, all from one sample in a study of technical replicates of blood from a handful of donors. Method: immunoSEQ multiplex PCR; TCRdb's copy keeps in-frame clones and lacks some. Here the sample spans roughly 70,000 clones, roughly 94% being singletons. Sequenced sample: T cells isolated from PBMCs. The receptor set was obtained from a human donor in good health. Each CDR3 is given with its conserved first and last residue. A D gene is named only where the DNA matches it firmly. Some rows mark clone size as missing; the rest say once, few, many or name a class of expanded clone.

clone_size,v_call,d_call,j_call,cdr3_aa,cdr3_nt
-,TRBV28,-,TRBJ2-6,CASSLWSGANVLTF,TGTGCCAGCAGTTTGTGGAGTGGGGCCAACGTCCTGACTTTC
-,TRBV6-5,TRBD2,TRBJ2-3,CASTGLGYTDTQYF,TGTGCCAGCACCGGACTAGGCTATACAGATACGCAGTATTTT
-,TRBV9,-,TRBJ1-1,CASSGSLMNTEAFF,TGTGCCAGCAGCGGGTCCCTAATGAACACTGAAGCTTTCTTT
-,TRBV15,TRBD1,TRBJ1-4,CATSRDGQGAPGFNEKLFF,TGTGCCACCAGCAGAGATGGACAGGGGGCCCCGGGATTTAATGAAAAACTGTTTTTT
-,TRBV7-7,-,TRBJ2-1,CASSFRAGNEQFF,TGTGCCAGCAGCTTCCGTGCAGGCAATGAGCAGTTCTTC
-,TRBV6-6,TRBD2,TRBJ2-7,CASSPGLAGYEQYF,TGTGCCAGCAGTCCTGGACTAGCGGGATACGAGCAGTACTTC
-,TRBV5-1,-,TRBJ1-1,CASSLKGRETEAFF,TGCGCCAGCAGCTTGAAGGGGCGAGAGACTGAAGCTTTCTTT
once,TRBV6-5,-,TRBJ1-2,CASSWDFNGYTF,TGTGCCAGCAGTTGGGACTTCAATGGCTACACCTTC
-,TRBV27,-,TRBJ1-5,CASSRGRNQPQHF,TGTGCCAGCTCCAGGGGTCGCAATCAGCCCCAGCATTTT
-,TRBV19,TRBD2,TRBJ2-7,CASSNTGRAPYEQYF,TGTGCCAGTAGCAATACCGGGAGGGCCCCCTACGAGCAGTACTTC
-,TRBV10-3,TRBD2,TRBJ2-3,CAISPIGLAGAGVDTQYF,TGTGCCATCAGTCCAATAGGACTAGCGGGAGCGGGGGTAGATACGCAGTATTTT
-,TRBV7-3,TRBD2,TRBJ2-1,CASSSLSGRDWNEQFF,TGTGCCAGCAGCTCCCTTAGCGGGAGGGATTGGAATGAGCAGTTCTTC
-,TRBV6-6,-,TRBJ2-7,CASSSPEGDSYEQYF,TGTGCCAGCAGTTCCCCCGAGGGGGACTCCTACGAGCAGTACTTC
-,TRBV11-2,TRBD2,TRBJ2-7,CASSTSGRFDEQYF,TGTGCCAGCAGCACTAGCGGGAGGTTCGACGAGCAGTACTTC
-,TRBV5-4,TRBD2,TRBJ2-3,CASSLAGGPKDTQYF,TGTGCCAGCAGCTTAGCGGGAGGGCCGAAAGATACGCAGTATTTT
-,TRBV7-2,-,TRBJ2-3,CASSPGTSTDTQYF,TGTGCCAGCAGCCCCGGGACTAGCACAGATACGCAGTATTTT
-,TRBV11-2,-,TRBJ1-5,CASSPVWTVYSNQPQHF,TGTGCCAGCAGCCCGGTCTGGACAGTATATAGCAATCAGCCCCAGCATTTT
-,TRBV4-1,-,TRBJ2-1,CASSPFQRLDEQFF,TGCGCCAGCAGCCCATTCCAGCGGCTAGATGAGCAGTTCTTC
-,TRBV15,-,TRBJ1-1,CATSRALGGGTEAFF,TGTGCCACCAGCAGGGCCCTGGGCGGGGGGACTGAAGCTTTCTTT
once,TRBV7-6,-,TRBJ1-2,CASSLLTEGAVAGYTF,TGTGCCAGCAGCTTACTAACTGAGGGTGCGGTAGCTGGCTACACCTTC
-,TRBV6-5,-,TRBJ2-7,CASSYSTVYEQYF,TGTGCCAGCAGTTACTCGACAGTTTACGAGCAGTACTTC
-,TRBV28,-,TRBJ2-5,CASSLPGRPGETQYF,TGTGCCAGCAGTTTGCCTGGGAGGCCGGGGGAGACCCAGTACTTC
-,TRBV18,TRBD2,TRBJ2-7,CASSPSGSEQYF,TGTGCCAGCTCGCCCAGCGGGAGCGAGCAGTACTTC
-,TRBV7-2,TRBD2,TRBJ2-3,CASSWTSGTDTQYF,TGTGCCAGCAGCTGGACTAGCGGCACAGATACGCAGTATTTT
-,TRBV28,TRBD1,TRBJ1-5,CASSSPGTDPNQPQHF,TGTGCCAGCAGTTCCCCCGGGACAGACCCTAATCAGCCCCAGCATTTT
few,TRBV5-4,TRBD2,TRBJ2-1,CASSASGSYNEQFF,TGTGCCAGCAGCGCTAGCGGGAGTTACAATGAGCAGTTCTTC
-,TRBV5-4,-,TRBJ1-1,CASSFDRSTEAFF,TGTGCCAGCAGCTTCGACAGGAGCACTGAAGCTTTCTTT
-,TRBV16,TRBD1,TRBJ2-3,CASSRGQGGDTQYF,TGTGCCAGCAGCCGAGGACAGGGAGGAGATACGCAGTATTTT
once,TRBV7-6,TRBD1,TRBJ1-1,CASSLSGGWTEAFF,TGTGCCAGCAGCTTATCAGGGGGCTGGACTGAAGCTTTCTTT
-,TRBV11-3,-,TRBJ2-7,CASSLGLGSEQYF,TGTGCCAGCAGCTTAGGCCTCGGGAGCGAGCAGTACTTC
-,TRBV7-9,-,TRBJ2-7,CASSSHPLGELSYEQYF,TGTGCCAGCAGCTCCCATCCCCTAGGCGAGTTATCCTACGAGCAGTACTTC
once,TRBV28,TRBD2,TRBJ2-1,CASSLRSGRAGDEQFF,TGTGCCAGCAGTTTACGTAGCGGGAGGGCCGGGGATGAGCAGTTCTTC
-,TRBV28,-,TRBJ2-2,CASSFMGPPGELFF,TGTGCCAGCAGTTTTATGGGGCCCCCCGGGGAGCTGTTTTTT
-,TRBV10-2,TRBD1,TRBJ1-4,CASSGQGAQEKLFF,TGCGCCAGCAGTGGACAGGGGGCCCAGGAAAAACTGTTTTTT
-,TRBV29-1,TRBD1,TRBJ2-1,CSAGTGTYNEQFF,TGCAGCGCCGGGACAGGGACGTACAATGAGCAGTTCTTC
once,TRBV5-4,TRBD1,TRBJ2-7,CASNEDRKNEQYF,TGTGCCAGCAACGAGGACAGGAAGAACGAGCAGTACTTC
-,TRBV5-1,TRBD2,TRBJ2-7,CASSGGDSSYEQYF,TGCGCCAGCAGCGGGGGGGATAGCTCCTACGAGCAGTACTTC
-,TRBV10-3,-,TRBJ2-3,CATHSSALSTDTQYF,TGTGCCACCCATTCTAGCGCTCTTAGCACAGATACGCAGTATTTT
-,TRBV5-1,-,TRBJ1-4,CASSATGATNEKLFF,TGCGCCAGCAGCGCCACAGGAGCAACTAATGAAAAACTGTTTTTT
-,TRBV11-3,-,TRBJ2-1,CASSSSRGLSDEQFF,TGTGCCAGCAGCTCCTCTAGGGGCTTATCGGATGAGCAGTTCTTC
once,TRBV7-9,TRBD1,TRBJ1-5,CASSSSRTGADQPQHF,TGTGCCAGCAGCTCATCCCGGACAGGGGCCGATCAGCCCCAGCATTTT